The 26 T cell receptor beta chains presented below share a single source sample, sequenced in a study of T cell repertoires in cytomegalovirus infection. These receptors have no identified antigens. TCRdb reanalysed the reads using MiXCR and keeps one entry per CDR3 protein. The sample lists about 60,000 distinct CDR3 sequences, roughly a fifth occurring once. The sample was CD8+ T cells from cultured PBMCs, taken from culture after CMV antigen stimulation. Receptor source: a human donor in good health (CMV status not recorded). Some clones in this sample may be carry-over from other donors' samples.

This clonotype was detected only a few times. The chain links TRBV6-1 to TRBJ1-1; a weak D match, TRBD1 (6 bases). The V gene's germline CDR1 is MNHNS and CDR2 SASEGT. V gave up 6 bases and J gave up 5 bases, with 16 bases separating them. The CDR3 covers 14 residues. CDR3 loop: CASRDSGVGTEAFF. The CDR3 DNA follows: TGTGCCAGCAGGGACAGTGGGGTAGGGACTGAAGCTTTCTTT.

This clonotype was detected only a few times. This chain joins TRBV11-1 and TRBJ2-3; 10 bases fit TRBD2. Per the germline V gene, CDR1 is SGHAT and CDR2 is FQDESV (reference sequence). J was trimmed by 1 base and V by 4 bases; bases with no gene match: 2. CDR3 length: 15 amino acids. CDR3 loop: CASSSLAGGTDTQYF. As DNA, the CDR3 is TGTGCCAGCAGCTCCCTAGCGGGGGGCACAGATACGCAGTATTTT.

This clonotype was seen a handful of times. This could be a read error, since a much larger clone is one nucleotide away. The J gene is TRBJ2-1, the V gene TRBV15; maybe TRBD2 (6 bases). The V gene lost 0 bases and the J gene lost 6 bases, with 12 bases spanning the gap. CDR1 LNHNV and CDR2 YYDKDF come from the germline V gene (reference sequence). The CDR3 is 15 residues long. This CDR3 reads CATSRDRRGSNEQFF. The DNA for the CDR3 is TGTGCCACCAGCAGAGATCGGAGGGGTAGCAATGAGCAGTTCTTC.

The rearrangement joins TRBV7-2 to TRBJ1-6, with no clear D. The CDR3 has 16 amino acids. Deletions cut 8 bases from V and 4 bases from J, with 18 bases between. The V gene's germline CDR1 is SGHTA and CDR2 FQGNSA. The CDR3 region has the DNA TGTGCCAGCGCCCAAAAGGAAGCTCCTTATAATTCACCCCTCCACTTT. It encodes CASAQKEAPYNSPLHF. Full variable domain (outside the CDR3, taken from reference TRBV7-2 and TRBJ1-6): GAGVSQSPSNKVTEKGKDVELRCDPISGHTALYWYRQSLGQGLEFLIYFQGNSAPDKSGLPSDRFSAERTGGSVSTLTIQRTQQEDSAVYLCASAQKEAPYNSPLHFGNGTRLTVT.

This clonotype was counted between two and nine times. The J gene is TRBJ1-1, the V gene TRBV6-2 or TRBV6-3, with D perhaps matching TRBD1 (5 bases). V dropped 5 bases and J dropped 0 bases, with 13 bases sitting between them. Per germline, CDR1 MNHEY and CDR2 SVGEGT. The CDR3 totals 15 residues. This CDR3 is CASSTQGILNTEAFF. CDR3 nucleotides: TGTGCCAGCAGTACTCAGGGAATTCTGAACACTGAAGCTTTCTTT.

This sequence joins TRBV7-9 and TRBJ1-2; D is unresolved. This CDR3 comprises 15 residues. V dropped 5 bases and J dropped 0 bases, with 13 bases sitting between them. Germline V gene lookup returns CDR1 SEHNR and CDR2 FQNEAQ (reference sequence). The DNA for the CDR3 is TGTGCCAGCAGCCCTGAGAGGGTAGCTAACTATGGCTACACCTTC. This codes for CASSPERVANYGYTF.

This clonotype was detected many times. The gene calls are TRBV2 and TRBJ1-5; perhaps TRBD1 as D (5 bases). V was trimmed by 6 bases and J by 4 bases, leaving 10 bases between them. Germline values: CDR1 SNHLY, CDR2 FYNNEI. The CDR3 has 13 residues. The CDR3 reads CASSPGQNQPQHF. Here the CDR3 DNA reads TGTGCCAGCAGCCCAGGGCAGAATCAGCCCCAGCATTTT.

The chain combines TRBV7-9 with TRBJ1-3; D is unresolved. The CDR3 runs 15 residues. Trimming stripped 4 bases from V and 7 bases from J, with 17 bases between. From germline, CDR1 is SEHNR and CDR2 FQNEAQ (reference sequence). Written as DNA, the CDR3 is TGTGCCAGCAGCTCCCCGACAAATGCCGGGAACACCATATATTTT. Translating it yields CASSSPTNAGNTIYF.

The genes are TRBV7-8 and TRBJ2-2, with 8 nucleotides matching TRBD2. This CDR3 has 15 residues. Germline CDR1 is SGHVS and CDR2 is FQNEAQ. Unmatched junction bases numbered 8, after V lost 3 bases and J lost 8 bases. The CDR3 DNA reads as TGTGCCAGCAGCTTCCCCGGGGGGGCCAAGGGGGAGCTGTTTTTT. Translation: CASSFPGGAKGELFF.

This clonotype was found many times. The chain joins TRBV7-2 to TRBJ1-1; 8 bases line up with TRBD1. The germline CDR1 and CDR2 sequences are SGHTA and FQGNSA. Losses at the gene ends were 0 bases for V and 5 bases for J; bases not matched to a gene: 5. The CDR3 contains 15 residues. CDR3 in DNA: TGTGCCAGCAGCTTAGCCCAGGGGGCGCGGACTGAAGCTTTCTTT. It translates to CASSLAQGARTEAFF.

This clonotype was seen a few times. The chain has TRBV6-2 or TRBV6-3 and TRBJ1-2; no firm D call. Germline-derived CDR1 and CDR2 are MNHEY and SVGEGT. V was pared by 3 bases and J by 8 bases, with 10 bases between. The CDR3 loop spans 12 amino acids. CDR3 DNA sequence: TGTGCCAGCAGTTATACTGGGGTCGGCTACACCTTC. Translated, it gives CASSYTGVGYTF.

The rearrangement links TRBV6-4 to TRBJ2-1; 11 bases map to TRBD2. The germline CDR1 and CDR2 sequences are MRHNA and SNTAGT. Germline trimming cut 0 bases from V and 9 bases from J; bases unmatched to any gene: 4. The CDR3 extends over 15 amino acids. Here the CDR3 reads CASSDSSGGAAEQFF. DNA for the CDR3: TGTGCCAGCAGTGACTCTAGCGGGGGGGCGGCTGAGCAGTTCTTC.

The chain carries TRBV19 and TRBJ1-5; 9 nucleotides align to TRBD1. The CDR3 runs 18 residues. J was trimmed by 0 bases and V by 4 bases; bases with no gene match: 10. CDR1 and CDR2 (germline): LNHDA, SQIVND (reference sequence). CDR3 amino acids: CASSTWTGVRYSNQPQHF. In DNA, the CDR3 is TGTGCCAGTAGTACCTGGACAGGGGTGAGGTATAGCAATCAGCCCCAGCATTTT.

This clonotype has more than one count but fewer than ten. The rearrangement uses TRBV7-9 and TRBJ1-2; D remains unclear. This CDR3 comprises 15 residues. Germline CDR1 and CDR2: SEHNR and FQNEAQ (reference sequence). The V gene lost 0 bases and the J gene lost 8 bases, with 16 bases spanning the gap. The CDR3 DNA is TGTGCCAGCAGCTTAGCTGCCTCGGTCCCGGAGGGCTACACCTTC. Protein product: CASSLAASVPEGYTF.

This chain connects TRBV4-1 to TRBJ2-7, with a weak D call TRBD1 (6 bases). This CDR3 has 14 residues. The germline V gene encodes CDR1 MGHRA and CDR2 YSYEKL. The V end lost 4 bases, the J end lost 6 bases, and 16 bases lay between the germline ends. For the CDR3, the DNA is TGCGCCAGCAGCCTGAGAGGGGGTAGGGGCGAGCAGTACTTC. Translated: CASSLRGGRGEQYF.

In this sample, this clonotype turned up a few times. The chain recombines TRBV12-3 or TRBV12-4 with TRBJ1-2; a weak D match, TRBD1 (6 bases). Trimming shortened V by 5 bases and J by 2 bases, and 9 bases separated the two germline ends. CDR3 length: 13 residues. CDR3 residues: CASSPGQNYGYTF. The DNA of the CDR3 is TGTGCCAGCAGTCCAGGACAGAACTATGGCTACACCTTC.

This clonotype was seen a handful of times. The chain employs TRBV12-3 or TRBV12-4 and TRBJ1-5, with a weak D call TRBD1 (5 bases). The CDR3 runs 14 residues. Trimming took 3 bases from V and 0 from J, leaving 6 bases between them. Written as DNA, the CDR3 is TGTGCCAGCAGTTTGACAGATAGCAATCAGCCCCAGCATTTT. Translated: CASSLTDSNQPQHF.

This clonotype was picked up a small number of times. The junction and the germline gene differ at one end; a read error may be behind it. The chain links TRBV12-3 or TRBV12-4 to TRBJ1-1; D is possibly TRBD1 (6 bases). The CDR3 is made up of 12 amino acids. CDR3 protein: CASKRGYYKAFF. CDR3 sequence (DNA): TGTGCGAGCAAGAGGGGGTATTACAAAGCTTTCTTT.

There are a few counts of this clonotype. The chain combines TRBV6-1 with TRBJ1-5; 10 nucleotides line up with TRBD1. J lost 4 bases, V lost 7 bases, and 10 bases had no gene match. The CDR3 sequence is 16 residues long. Germline assignment: CDR1 MNHNS and CDR2 SASEGT. CDR3 amino acids: CASITRTGGDNQPQHF. The CDR3 coding sequence is TGTGCCAGCATAACCCGGACAGGGGGGGATAATCAGCCCCAGCATTTT.

This clonotype was detected only a few times. The chain combines TRBV12-3 or TRBV12-4 with TRBJ2-3; 8 positions match TRBD2. The length of the CDR3 is 13 residues. The ends lost 6 bases at V and 4 bases at J; junction bases unmatched: 3. This CDR3 reads CASSRTSSDTQYF. The CDR3 DNA follows: TGTGCCAGCAGCCGGACTAGCTCAGATACGCAGTATTTT.

This sequence joins TRBV7-3 and TRBJ1-1, with D unclear. Trimming pared 1 base from V and 1 base from J, leaving 7 bases between. CDR3 size: 14 residues. Germline CDR1 and CDR2: SGHTA and FQGTGA. This CDR3 is CASSLRQTNTEAFF. Written as DNA, the CDR3 is TGTGCCAGCAGCTTAAGGCAGACGAACACTGAAGCTTTCTTT.

There are a few counts of this clonotype. The V and J genes are TRBV10-3 and TRBJ2-3, with D possibly TRBD2 on 6 matching bases. CDR3 length: 14 amino acids. Germline CDR1 is ENHRY and CDR2 is SYGVKD. V lost 5 bases, J lost 3 bases, and 12 bases lay in between. Written as DNA, the CDR3 is TGTGCCATCAGTTCAACGGGGGAAACAGATACGCAGTATTTT. This gives the protein CAISSTGETDTQYF.

The V gene is TRBV7-2, the J gene TRBJ1-1; 7 bases line up with TRBD1. Trimming removed 5 bases from V and 6 bases from J; junction bases left unmatched: 6. CDR3 length: 13 residues. Germline V gives CDR1 SGHTA, CDR2 FQGNSA. The DNA for the CDR3 is TGTGCCAGCAGCCCCGGGACAGCCTCTGAAGCTTTCTTT. This sequence encodes CASSPGTASEAFF.

The CDR3 sequence: CASSTPERGVNEQFF. The CDR3 coding sequence is TGTGCCAGCAGCACACCGGAGCGGGGGGTAAATGAGCAGTTCTTC. The chain couples TRBV7-9 to TRBJ2-1; 9 positions agree with TRBD2. Germline CDR1 is SEHNR and CDR2 is FQNEAQ (reference sequence). V lost 5 bases to trimming and J lost 7 bases; unmatched junction nucleotides: 9. The CDR3 has 15 residues.

The chain joins TRBV4-1 to TRBJ1-1; D is uncertain. The V and J ends lost 0 bases and 1 base respectively, with 6 bases between them. CDR1 is MGHRA and CDR2 is YSYEKL in the germline V gene. The CDR3 extends over 14 amino acids. The CDR3 is CASSQDRGNTEAFF. The CDR3 DNA reads as TGCGCCAGCAGCCAAGATCGCGGGAACACTGAAGCTTTCTTT.

V gene TRBV6-5 combines with J gene TRBJ2-5; TRBD2 might be the D (7 bases). This CDR3 has 14 amino acids. V was shortened by 2 bases and J by 4 bases, with 11 bases between the two germline ends. The germline V gene has CDR1 MNHEY and CDR2 SVGAGI. The CDR3 DNA sequence: TGTGCCAGCAGTTACCCGGGGGGCATAGAGACCCAGTACTTC. Protein product: CASSYPGGIETQYF.